These 25 T cell receptor beta chains were sequenced from one sample in a study of neurological immune-mediated disorders (dated by TCRdb to about 2019). The library was built by means of 5' RACE. These reads were obtained on an Illumina HiSeq 2500. TCRdb reworked the public reads: Q25 trimming with fastp, MiXCR clone assembly, productive beta chains retained. Here each entry gathers all rows of one CDR3 protein and keeps the most common genes and DNA. Present in this sample are tens of thousands of distinct CDR3 sequences, about 10% of which were seen just once. About 6.6% of the sample belongs to the ten largest clones. The time point label, as the study defines it: longitudinal time-point 1 (baseline). The specimen was PBMCs. These receptors all stem from a male donor with HTLV-1-associated myelopathy (HAM/TSP).

Many counts were recorded for this clonotype. The rearrangement uses TRBV5-5 and TRBJ2-2; 11 positions agree with TRBD1. V trimming: 1 base; J trimming: 4 bases; junction bases outside the gene matches: 9. This CDR3 has 18 residues. Germline CDR1 is SGHKS and CDR2 is YYEKEE (reference sequence). As DNA, the CDR3 is TGTGCCAGCAGCTTGCCCCCAGGGGACAGGGGGGGCACCGGGGAGCTGTTTTTT. This codes for CASSLPPGDRGGTGELFF.

Concerning this clonotype itself: This may be a read error: a much more frequent sequence differs by one nucleotide. The chain joins TRBV20-1 to TRBJ2-3; 11 positions agree with TRBD2. J gave up 5 bases and V 3 bases, and 4 bases lay outside the gene matches. This CDR3 has 14 residues. Germline CDR1 and CDR2: DFQATT and SNEGSKA (reference sequence). The CDR3 region is CSASIAGGIDTQYF. CDR3 sequence (DNA): TGCAGTGCTAGCATAGCGGGGGGGATAGATACGCAGTATTTT.

This clonotype was counted many times. CDR3 DNA: TGTGCCAGCAGCAGGGGGCAGGGAGATACGCAGTATTTT. Protein: CASSRGQGDTQYF. V usage is TRBV7-9 and J usage is TRBJ2-3, with 7 bases that match TRBD1. V lost 5 bases, J lost 5 bases, and 4 bases stayed unmatched. The length of the CDR3 is 13 residues. CDR1 is SEHNR, CDR2 FQNEAQ, per germline (reference sequence).

This clonotype came up many times. The chain employs TRBV20-1 and TRBJ2-1; D possibly corresponds to TRBD1 (5 bases). This CDR3 has 14 amino acids. The germline CDR1 and CDR2 sequences are DFQATT and SNEGSKA (reference sequence). Trimming stripped 3 bases from V and 0 bases from J, with 9 bases between. CDR3 DNA sequence: TGCAGTGCTAGGGGGCCGAGCTCCTACAATGAGCAGTTCTTC. Translation gives CSARGPSSYNEQFF.

V usage is TRBV18 and J usage is TRBJ2-3, with TRBD1 identical over 7 bases. This CDR3 comprises 14 residues. Trimming cost V 3 bases and J 3 bases; bases outside gene matches: 3. Germline CDR1 KGHSH, CDR2 LQKENI. CDR3 sequence: CASSPDRETDTQYF. The CDR3 DNA sequence: TGTGCCAGCTCACCCGACAGGGAAACAGATACGCAGTATTTT.

This clonotype was observed at least ten times. An end of the junction does not agree with germline; a read error may underlie this. V gene TRBV19 combines with J gene TRBJ2-2; TRBD1 matches at 8 bases. CDR1 is LNHDA and CDR2 is SQIVND in the germline V gene (reference sequence). The CDR3 is 16 residues long. In DNA form, the CDR3 reads TGTGTCAGTAGGAAACCCGGGACAGGGAACACCGGGGAGCTGTTTTTT. It yields the protein CVSRKPGTGNTGELFF.

Many counts were recorded for this clonotype. The genes are TRBV5-1 and TRBJ1-5; D is undetermined. Germline V gives CDR1 SGHRS, CDR2 YFSETQ. The CDR3 is 14 residues long. Between the trimmed V and J ends, which lost 0 bases and 7 bases, there was a span of 11 bases. Here the CDR3 reads CASSLAGTGQPQHF. CDR3 in DNA: TGCGCCAGCAGCTTGGCGGGAACGGGACAGCCCCAGCATTTT.

This clonotype was counted ten times or more. The chain links TRBV20-1 to TRBJ2-7; no reliable D call. CDR1 and CDR2 from the germline V gene are DFQATT and SNEGSKA (reference sequence). The CDR3 extends over 11 amino acids. V gave up 5 bases and J gave up 7 bases, with 12 bases separating them. Written as DNA, the CDR3 is TGCAGTGCTGCCCGACATCGGGAGCAGTACTTC. Its protein product is CSAARHREQYF.

The sample holds many counts of this clonotype. The rearrangement links TRBV7-3 to TRBJ2-4; a weak D match, TRBD2 (6 bases). From germline, CDR1 is SGHTA and CDR2 FQGTGA. The CDR3 is 13 residues long. Trimming left V 1 base short and J 6 bases short, with 7 bases between. In DNA form, the CDR3 reads TGTGCCAGCAGCTTAAACGGGGGAAACATTCAGTACTTC. Its translation is CASSLNGGNIQYF.

This clonotype was recorded at least ten times. The chain carries TRBV7-9 and TRBJ1-5, with 11 nucleotides matching TRBD1. Germline CDR1 and CDR2: SEHNR and FQNEAQ (reference sequence). This CDR3 is 16 amino acids long. V shed 4 bases and J 4 bases; nucleotides not matched to a gene: 6. The DNA for the CDR3 is TGTGCCAGCAGCTCCCCGGGACAGGGGGTGAATCAGCCCCAGCATTTT. Protein: CASSSPGQGVNQPQHF.

This clonotype appeared many times. J is TRBJ2-7 and V is TRBV20-1; the match to TRBD2 covers 13 bases. With 4 bases clipped from V and 7 bases from J, the junction kept 7 bases outside the gene matches. The CDR3 runs 14 residues. Germline loops: CDR1 DFQATT, CDR2 SNEGSKA (reference sequence). The CDR3 DNA reads as TGCAGTGCTATGGGGACTAGCGGGGCGTGGGAGCAGTACTTC. It translates to CSAMGTSGAWEQYF.

This clonotype was recorded at least ten times. The genes are TRBV20-1 and TRBJ2-1; TRBD2 aligns across 15 bases. From germline, CDR1 is DFQATT and CDR2 SNEGSKA (reference sequence). CDR3 length: 19 amino acids. The V gene end was trimmed by 2 bases and the J gene end by 1 base; junction bases not matched to a gene: 9. CDR3 residues: CSARSPGLAGGISYNEQFF. The DNA for the CDR3 is TGCAGTGCTAGATCCCCGGGACTAGCGGGGGGTATATCCTACAATGAGCAGTTCTTC.

This clonotype was found many times. The chain uses TRBV20-1 and TRBJ2-5; TRBD2 aligns across 8 bases. The CDR3 sequence is 15 residues long. In germline, CDR1 is DFQATT, CDR2 SNEGSKA (reference sequence). The J segment lost 7 bases and the V segment lost 4 bases, leaving 14 bases of the junction unmatched. CDR3 loop: CSANTAGGIKGTQYF. The CDR3 DNA follows: TGCAGTGCTAATACGGCGGGGGGTATTAAGGGGACCCAGTACTTC.

This clonotype was counted ten times or more. The chain is built from TRBV20-1 and TRBJ1-1; weak D call: TRBD1 (6 bases). V was clipped by 5 bases and J by 5 bases, with 9 bases between them. The CDR3 loop spans 11 amino acids. Germline V gene sequence: CDR1 DFQATT, CDR2 SNEGSKA (reference sequence). CDR3 loop: CSALGGTEAFF. The DNA of the CDR3 is TGCAGTGCTTTAGGGGGAACTGAAGCTTTCTTT.

This clonotype is labeled as medium-sized. V gene TRBV20-1 combines with J gene TRBJ2-3, with 11 bases that match TRBD2. The ends lost 7 bases at V and 4 bases at J; junction bases unmatched: 1. This CDR3 contains 12 residues. Germline V CDR1 and CDR2: DFQATT, SNEGSKA (reference sequence). CDR3 DNA sequence: TGCAGTGGACTAGCGGGGCCAGATACGCAGTATTTT. Encoded protein: CSGLAGPDTQYF.

This clonotype was picked up many times. V is TRBV28 and J is TRBJ1-4, with 9 bases lining up with TRBD1. Germline loops: CDR1 MDHEN, CDR2 SYDVKM. V lost 6 bases and J lost 8; bases outside the gene matches: 4. CDR3 size: 13 residues. Here the CDR3 DNA reads TGTGCCAGCAGGACAGGGGGATACGAAAAACTGTTTTTT. Translating it yields CASRTGGYEKLFF.

Ten or more counts support this clonotype. The chain couples TRBV5-6 to TRBJ2-3; D might be TRBD1 (5 bases). The germline CDR1 and CDR2 sequences are SGHDT and YYEEEE. Trimming pared 4 bases from V and 3 bases from J, leaving 12 bases between. The CDR3 is made up of 14 amino acids. For the CDR3, the DNA is TGTGCCAGCAGCCAACAGGCGACGACAGATACGCAGTATTTT. This gives the protein CASSQQATTDTQYF.

The V call is TRBV18, the J call TRBJ2-3; D remains unclear. The CDR3 runs 14 residues. CDR1 and CDR2 (germline): KGHSH, LQKENI. Trimming pared 2 bases from V and 0 bases from J, leaving 6 bases between. The CDR3 coding sequence is TGTGCCAGCTCACCAGACACTAGCACAGATACGCAGTATTTT. Its protein is CASSPDTSTDTQYF.

This clonotype was picked up many times. This chain joins TRBV3-1 and TRBJ2-5; 14 bases are shared with TRBD2. CDR1 is LGHDT, CDR2 YNNKEL, per germline (reference sequence). The J segment lost 8 bases and the V segment lost 4 bases, leaving 6 bases of the junction unmatched. This CDR3 comprises 15 residues. The CDR3 region has the DNA TGTGCCAGCAGCCCCCCGACTAGCGGGGGGGTTACCCAGTACTTC. It translates to CASSPPTSGGVTQYF.

This clonotype was found many times. The V gene is TRBV11-3, the J gene TRBJ2-2, with D unresolved. Germline V gene lookup returns CDR1 SGHNT and CDR2 YENEEA. This CDR3 has 11 amino acids. V was shortened by 5 bases and J by 8 bases, with 6 bases between the two germline ends. CDR3 sequence (DNA): TGTGCCAGCAGCCTACTGGGGGAGCTGTTTTTT. Encoded protein: CASSLLGELFF. Drawing the rest from reference TRBV11-3 and TRBJ2-2, the complete variable domain is EAGVVQSPRYKIIEKKQPVAFWCNPISGHNTLYWYLQNLGQGPELLIRYENEEAVDDSQLPKDRFSAERLKGVDSTLKIQPAELGDSAVYLCASSLLGELFFGEGSRLTVL.

This clonotype has a count of ten or more. The chain employs TRBV15 and TRBJ2-3, with D perhaps matching TRBD2 (7 bases). Germline values: CDR1 LNHNV, CDR2 YYDKDF (reference sequence). The CDR3 length is 16 residues. Trimming cost V 4 bases and J 4 bases, with 18 bases left between them. This chain's CDR3 is CATSTDRGGRADTQYF. For the CDR3, the DNA is TGTGCCACCAGCACTGATAGGGGGGGCCGGGCAGATACGCAGTATTTT.

This clonotype was detected many times. This chain connects TRBV9 to TRBJ1-5; 8 bases line up with TRBD1. This CDR3 is built from 14 residues. Trimming took 2 bases from V and 2 from J; bases not matched to a gene: 0. Germline loops: CDR1 SGDLS, CDR2 YYNGEE. The CDR3 loop is CASSVTGGNQPQHF. DNA of the CDR3: TGTGCCAGCAGCGTGACAGGGGGCAATCAGCCCCAGCATTTT.

This clonotype has ten or more counts. This chain links TRBV29-1 with TRBJ2-2; D remains ambiguous. Trimming stripped 4 bases from V and 1 base from J, with 7 bases between. Germline V gene data show CDR1 as SQVTM and CDR2 as ANQGSEA. This CDR3 spans 13 amino acids. CDR3 bases: TGCAGCGTTGTATGGGGGAACACCGGGGAGCTGTTTTTT. This encodes CSVVWGNTGELFF.

This clonotype was recorded many times. The chain couples TRBV12-3 or TRBV12-4 to TRBJ2-7, with 9 bases that match TRBD1. Germline trimming cut 2 bases from V and 2 bases from J; bases unmatched to any gene: 7. The CDR3 sequence is 16 residues long. Here the CDR3 DNA reads TGTGCCAGCAGTTTAAGGGCGGGACAGGGCGCCTACGAGCAGTACTTC. It is translated as CASSLRAGQGAYEQYF.

This clonotype was seen ten or more times. The V call is TRBV7-8, the J call TRBJ1-6; no firm D call. The CDR3 length is 12 residues. Germline lookup yields CDR1 SGHVS and CDR2 FQNEAQ. The germline V and J ends were trimmed by 8 bases and 9 bases, with 11 bases remaining between them. The CDR3, as DNA: TGTGCCAGCGGGCTGGTTGTTTCACCCCTCCACTTT. Translating it yields CASGLVVSPLHF.